The 30 T cell receptor beta chains given below trace back to one sample, sequenced in a study of cytomegalovirus exposure and HLA in healthy donors. This PCR relied on a set of 60 Vbeta primers and 13 Jbeta primers. The protocol was immunoSEQ multiplex PCR, while the TCRdb copy is restricted to in-frame clones and leaves out a portion. This sample carries over 150,000 clones, approximately 85% of them seen once, and the ten largest clones take around 6%. The specimen sequenced was PBMCs. Every receptor here comes from a woman between 45 and 60 years old in good health and CMV-seropositive.

The rearrangement links TRBV27 to TRBJ2-1, with 9 bases that match TRBD2. Trimming at V came to 4 bases and at J to 4 bases, leaving 5 bases not matched to a gene. CDR1 is MNHEY, CDR2 SMNVEV, per germline (reference sequence). There are 15 residues in the CDR3. CDR3 sequence: CASSSRLAAYNEQFF. The CDR3 DNA is TGTGCCAGCAGTTCCCGACTAGCGGCTTACAATGAGCAGTTCTTC.

The J gene is TRBJ1-1, the V gene TRBV5-1; 8 positions agree with TRBD1. Germline assignment: CDR1 SGHRS and CDR2 YFSETQ. This CDR3 has 14 residues. V was clipped by 4 bases and J by 1 base; unmatched bases: 3. The CDR3 bases are TGCGCCAGCAGCCACGGGACAGGGAACACTGAAGCTTTCTTT. Its protein product is CASSHGTGNTEAFF.

V and J are TRBV23-1 and TRBJ1-2, with D possibly matching TRBD1 (6 bases). TRBV23-1 is designated an ORF whose function remains uncertain. This CDR3 is 16 amino acids long. Deletions cut 3 bases from V and 5 bases from J, with 19 bases between. DNA for the CDR3: TGCGCCAGCAGTCACCCCCGGGACAAGCTTGCTTATGGCTACACCTTC. It translates to CASSHPRDKLAYGYTF.

The chain's CDR3 is CASMSTPFNNSPLHF. DNA for the CDR3: TGTGCCAGCATGAGTACTCCCTTTAATAATTCACCCCTCCACTTT. V and J are TRBV28 and TRBJ1-6, with D uncertain. CDR3 size: 15 residues. Per germline, CDR1 MDHEN and CDR2 SYDVKM. Trimming removed 7 bases from V and 5 bases from J, with 15 bases in between.

This chain connects TRBV23-1 to TRBJ2-1; 7 bases align to TRBD2. TRBV23-1 is an open reading frame, and its role is uncertain. Trimming removed 3 bases from V and 0 bases from J; junction bases left unmatched: 8. The CDR3 extends over 17 amino acids. The chain's CDR3 is CASSHSLAVFSYNEQFF. The CDR3 DNA follows: TGCGCCAGCAGTCACTCTCTAGCGGTGTTCTCCTACAATGAGCAGTTCTTC.

J is TRBJ2-3 and V is TRBV7-9; D gene unclear. CDR1 is SEHNR, CDR2 FQNEAQ, per germline (reference sequence). The CDR3 spans 17 residues. V lost 5 bases, J lost 0 bases, and 18 bases lay in between. Here the CDR3 DNA reads TGTGCCAGCAGCGACCCCCGCCGGAGTACTAGCACAGATACGCAGTATTTT. Its protein product is CASSDPRRSTSTDTQYF.

V usage is TRBV18 and J usage is TRBJ2-2; D call uncertain. The CDR3 spans 16 residues. Germline CDR1 and CDR2: KGHSH and LQKENI. V lost 0 bases, J lost 0 bases, and 8 bases lay in between. The CDR3 coding sequence is TGTGCCAGCTCACCACCGCTCCGGGCGAACACCGGGGAGCTGTTTTTT. Protein: CASSPPLRANTGELFF.

Worth noting for this clone: The sample carries other DNA sequences with the same CDR3. The chain couples TRBV9 to TRBJ2-3; D may be TRBD2 (5 bases). Germline V gives CDR1 SGDLS, CDR2 YYNGEE. The CDR3 extends over 12 amino acids. Trimming removed 2 bases from V and 5 bases from J, with 6 bases in between. The CDR3 bases are TGTGCCAGCAGCGTGGGGAGAGATACGCAGTATTTT. It encodes CASSVGRDTQYF.

This rearrangement joins TRBV2 to TRBJ2-1; 12 nucleotides line up with TRBD1. Trimming at V came to 6 bases and at J to 2 bases, leaving 5 bases not matched to a gene. There are 16 residues in the CDR3. Germline V gene lookup returns CDR1 SNHLY and CDR2 FYNNEI. CDR3 in amino acids: CASRRGTGGPYNEQFF. The CDR3 DNA is TGTGCCAGCAGGCGAGGGACAGGGGGCCCCTACAATGAGCAGTTCTTC. The full variable domain, completed using reference TRBV2 and TRBJ2-1, is EPEVTQTPSHQVTQMGQEVILRCVPISNHLYFYWYRQILGQKVEFLVSFYNNEISEKSEIFDDQFSVERPDGSNFTLKIRSTKLEDSAMYFCASRRGTGGPYNEQFFGPGTRLTVL.

The chain employs TRBV30 and TRBJ1-4; 7 bases line up with TRBD1. This CDR3 contains 14 residues. Per the germline V gene, CDR1 is GTSNPN and CDR2 is SVGIG (reference sequence). Losses at the gene ends were 2 bases for V and 8 bases for J; bases not matched to a gene: 8. The CDR3 region is CAWSLTGVWEKLFF. The CDR3 bases are TGTGCCTGGAGTCTAACAGGGGTGTGGGAAAAACTGTTTTTT.

The rearrangement links TRBV4-1 to TRBJ1-6; D is perhaps TRBD1 (5 bases). The CDR3 totals 14 residues. Trimming took 4 bases from V and 6 from J, leaving 10 bases between them. CDR1 MGHRA and CDR2 YSYEKL come from the germline V gene. CDR3 in amino acids: CASSPGLANSPLHF. The CDR3 DNA is TGCGCCAGCAGCCCGGGACTTGCTAATTCACCCCTCCACTTT.

The rearrangement uses TRBV5-1 and TRBJ2-1, with D maybe TRBD2 (6 bases). The CDR3 runs to 14 residues. V was trimmed by 0 bases and J by 5 bases, leaving 9 bases between them. The germline gives CDR1 SGHRS, CDR2 YFSETQ. CDR3 protein: CASSLGVADNEQFF. CDR3 coding DNA: TGCGCCAGCAGCTTGGGGGTAGCGGACAATGAGCAGTTCTTC.

V and J are TRBV2 and TRBJ1-5; TRBD1 might be the D (6 bases). With 1 base removed from V and 0 bases from J, the gap between germline ends came to 7 bases. Germline CDR1 reads SNHLY; CDR2 reads FYNNEI. This CDR3 region has 15 residues. The CDR3 protein is CASSEGTVSNQPQHF. In DNA form, the CDR3 reads TGTGCCAGCAGTGAAGGGACAGTTAGCAATCAGCCCCAGCATTTT.

The genes are TRBV28 and TRBJ2-5, with TRBD1 as a possible D gene (5 bases). CDR1 and CDR2 (germline): MDHEN, SYDVKM. V gave up 3 bases and J gave up 5 bases, with 10 bases separating them. The CDR3 consists of 13 residues. CDR3 residues: CASSFVGVETQYF. The CDR3 nucleotides are TGTGCCAGCAGTTTCGTAGGGGTGGAGACCCAGTACTTC.

The rearrangement uses TRBV4-2 and TRBJ2-7; 8 nucleotides align to TRBD1. With V trimmed by 2 bases and J by 1 base, 4 bases remained unmatched. This CDR3 is built from 15 residues. Germline CDR1 and CDR2: LGHNA and YNFKEQ. The CDR3 reads CASSQPGQVSYEQYF. The CDR3 bases are TGTGCCAGCAGCCAACCGGGACAGGTATCCTACGAGCAGTACTTC.

The chain combines TRBV27 with TRBJ2-7; 10 bases agree with TRBD1. Trimming removed 10 bases from V and 7 bases from J; junction bases left unmatched: 10. Germline V gives CDR1 MNHEY, CDR2 SMNVEV (reference sequence). The CDR3 is 13 residues long. The CDR3 sequence is CATMAGQGWEQYF. In DNA form, the CDR3 reads TGTGCCACCATGGCGGGACAGGGGTGGGAGCAGTACTTC.

The chain joins TRBV7-9 to TRBJ2-5; D is undetermined. Germline CDR1 reads SEHNR; CDR2 reads FQNEAQ (reference sequence). The CDR3 extends over 14 amino acids. Trimming left V 5 bases short and J 0 bases short, with 10 bases between. The CDR3, as DNA: TGTGCCAGCAGCCGTAATTCGTACCAAGAGACCCAGTACTTC. Protein sequence: CASSRNSYQETQYF.

V usage is TRBV7-2 and J usage is TRBJ2-2; the match to TRBD2 covers 8 bases. Germline CDR1 and CDR2: SGHTA and FQGNSA. This CDR3 has 16 amino acids. V shed 5 bases, J shed 6 bases, and the junction held 11 bases outside the gene matches. The CDR3 DNA is TGTGCCAGCAGCCGGCGGCCGGGACTAGTGGCCGGGGAGCTGTTTTTT. Translated: CASSRRPGLVAGELFF.

Points on this clone: The junction differs from germline at one of its ends, possibly a read error. The rearrangement uses TRBV7-7 and TRBJ2-1; 12 nucleotides match TRBD2. The CDR3 covers 15 residues. CDR1 and CDR2 (germline): SSHAT, FNYEAQ (reference sequence). Written as DNA, the CDR3 is TGTGCTAGCAGCTTTGGGACTAGCGGGTACAATGAGCAGTTCTTC. As protein: CASSFGTSGYNEQFF.

The chain carries TRBV11-2 and TRBJ2-1; maybe TRBD2 (6 bases). V lost 5 bases, J lost 1 base, and 12 bases lay in between. The CDR3 runs 15 residues. Germline CDR1 reads SGHAT; CDR2 reads FQNNGV. CDR3 loop: CASSLDYSSYNEQFF. The CDR3 coding sequence is TGTGCCAGCAGCCTGGACTACTCTTCCTACAATGAGCAGTTCTTC.

CDR3 amino acids: CASSLGDRDRGRGQPQHF. As DNA, the CDR3 is TGCGCCAGCAGCTTGGGGGACCGGGACAGGGGGCGCGGTCAGCCCCAGCATTTT. The chain recombines TRBV5-1 with TRBJ1-5; 12 nucleotides match TRBD1. Per the germline V gene, CDR1 is SGHRS and CDR2 is YFSETQ. The CDR3 totals 18 residues. Trimming removed 0 bases from V and 6 bases from J; junction bases left unmatched: 10.

V is TRBV28 and J is TRBJ1-1; no definite D call. V was clipped by 4 bases and J by 4 bases, with 7 bases between them. The CDR3 totals 12 residues. CDR1 is MDHEN and CDR2 is SYDVKM in the germline V gene. CDR3 residues: CASSSTVTEAFF. CDR3 sequence (DNA): TGTGCCAGCAGTTCAACAGTCACTGAAGCTTTCTTT.

The rearrangement uses TRBV7-9 and TRBJ2-1; D may be TRBD2 (6 bases). The V gene's germline CDR1 is SEHNR and CDR2 FQNEAQ (reference sequence). V dropped 6 bases and J dropped 4 bases, with 19 bases sitting between them. The CDR3 is made up of 16 amino acids. The CDR3 region is CASSERPRRGYNEQFF. The CDR3 region has the DNA TGTGCCAGCAGTGAGCGCCCAAGGCGGGGATACAATGAGCAGTTCTTC.

The V and J genes are TRBV7-9 and TRBJ1-3; 7 bases map to TRBD1. The germline CDR1 and CDR2 sequences are SEHNR and FQNEAQ (reference sequence). The CDR3 runs 15 residues. Germline trimming cut 5 bases from V and 0 bases from J; bases unmatched to any gene: 4. Here the CDR3 reads CASSVGQNSGNTIYF. CDR3 nucleotide sequence: TGTGCCAGCAGCGTGGGACAGAACTCTGGAAACACCATATATTTT.

The chain links TRBV6-1 to TRBJ1-5; D is unresolved. The CDR3 is 14 residues long. Trimming took off 5 bases at V and 2 bases at J, with 10 bases between the two ends. Germline CDR1 MNHNS, CDR2 SASEGT. CDR3 sequence: CASSPMLGNQPQHF. Here the CDR3 DNA reads TGTGCCAGCAGTCCTATGTTGGGCAATCAGCCCCAGCATTTT.

This chain links TRBV27 with TRBJ2-5; D call uncertain. Trimming removed 6 bases at V and 1 base at J, with 9 bases between. Germline assignment: CDR1 MNHEY and CDR2 SMNVEV (reference sequence). This CDR3 region has 13 residues. This chain's CDR3 is CASRNSGQETQYF. The CDR3 nucleotides read TGTGCCAGCAGGAACAGTGGCCAAGAGACCCAGTACTTC.

The J gene is TRBJ2-5, the V gene TRBV10-3; D may be TRBD2 (5 bases). CDR3 size: 13 residues. V lost 4 bases and J 5 bases, leaving 11 bases between the germline ends. Per the germline V gene, CDR1 is ENHRY and CDR2 is SYGVKD. This chain's CDR3 is CAISVREWETQYF. DNA of the CDR3: TGTGCCATCAGTGTGAGGGAATGGGAGACCCAGTACTTC.

The rearrangement uses TRBV5-1 and TRBJ1-2, with 11 bases fitting TRBD1. J lost 8 bases, V lost 3 bases, and 6 bases had no gene match. The CDR3 is made up of 14 amino acids. CDR1 and CDR2 (germline): SGHRS, YFSETQ. The CDR3 bases are TGCGCCAGCAGCTCCCCCGGGACAGGGGGAGGCTACACCTTC. Protein product: CASSSPGTGGGYTF. Full variable domain (remainder filled in from reference TRBV5-1 and TRBJ1-2): KAGVTQTPRYLIKTRGQQVTLSCSPISGHRSVSWYQQTPGQGLQFLFEYFSETQRNKGNFPGRFSGRQFSNSRSEMNVSTLELGDSALYLCASSSPGTGGGYTFGSGTRLTVV.

This clone has only one observation. This CDR3 reads CASRNQGLGNQPQHF. CDR3 sequence (DNA): TGTGCCAGCAGAAACCAGGGCCTCGGCAATCAGCCCCAGCATTTT. This chain joins TRBV2 and TRBJ1-5; the D gene is possibly TRBD1 (5 bases). CDR1 and CDR2 (germline): SNHLY, FYNNEI. This CDR3 has 15 amino acids. V shed 6 bases and J shed 2 bases, with 14 bases lying between them. The full variable domain, rest sourced from reference TRBV2 and TRBJ1-5, is EPEVTQTPSHQVTQMGQEVILRCVPISNHLYFYWYRQILGQKVEFLVSFYNNEISEKSEIFDDQFSVERPDGSNFTLKIRSTKLEDSAMYFCASRNQGLGNQPQHFGDGTRLSIL.

This chain connects TRBV11-2 to TRBJ2-3; 11 bases fit TRBD2. CDR1 is SGHAT, CDR2 FQNNGV, per germline. This CDR3 contains 16 residues. V lost 4 bases, J lost 1 base, and 4 bases stayed unmatched. The CDR3 nucleotides read TGTGCCAGCAGCTCCCAACTAGCGGGGGGCACAGATACGCAGTATTTT. Translation gives CASSSQLAGGTDTQYF.